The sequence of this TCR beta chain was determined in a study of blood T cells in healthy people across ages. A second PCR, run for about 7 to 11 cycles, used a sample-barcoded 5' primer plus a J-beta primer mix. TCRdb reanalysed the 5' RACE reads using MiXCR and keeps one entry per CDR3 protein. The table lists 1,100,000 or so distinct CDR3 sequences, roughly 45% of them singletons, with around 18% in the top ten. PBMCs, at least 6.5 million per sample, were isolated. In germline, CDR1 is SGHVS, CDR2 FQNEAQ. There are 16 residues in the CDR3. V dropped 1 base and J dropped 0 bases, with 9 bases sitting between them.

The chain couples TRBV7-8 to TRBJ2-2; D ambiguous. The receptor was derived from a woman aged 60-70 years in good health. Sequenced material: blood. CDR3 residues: CASSLVRVANTGELFF. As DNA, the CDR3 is TGTGCCAGCAGCTTAGTTAGAGTAGCGAACACCGGGGAGCTGTTTTTT.